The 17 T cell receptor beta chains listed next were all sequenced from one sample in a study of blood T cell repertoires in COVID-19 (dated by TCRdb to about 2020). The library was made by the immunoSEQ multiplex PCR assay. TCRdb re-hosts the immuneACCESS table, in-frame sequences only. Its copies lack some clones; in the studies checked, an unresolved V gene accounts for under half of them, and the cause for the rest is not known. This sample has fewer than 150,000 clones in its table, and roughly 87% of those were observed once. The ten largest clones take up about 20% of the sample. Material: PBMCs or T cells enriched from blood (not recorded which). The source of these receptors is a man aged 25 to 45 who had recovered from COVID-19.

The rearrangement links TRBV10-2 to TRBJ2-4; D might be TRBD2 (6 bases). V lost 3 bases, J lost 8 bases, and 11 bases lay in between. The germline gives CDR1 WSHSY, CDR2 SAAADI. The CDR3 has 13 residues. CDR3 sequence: CASSEPGVDIQYF. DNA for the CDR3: TGCGCCAGCAGTGAACCGGGGGTGGACATTCAGTACTTC.

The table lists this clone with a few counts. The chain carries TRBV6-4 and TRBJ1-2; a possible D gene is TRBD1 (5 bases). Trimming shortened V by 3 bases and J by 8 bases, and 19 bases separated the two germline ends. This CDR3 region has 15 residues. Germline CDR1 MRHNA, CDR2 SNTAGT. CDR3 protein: CASSDGPGSPLGYTF. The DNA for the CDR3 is TGTGCCAGCAGTGATGGTCCAGGGTCCCCCCTAGGCTACACCTTC.

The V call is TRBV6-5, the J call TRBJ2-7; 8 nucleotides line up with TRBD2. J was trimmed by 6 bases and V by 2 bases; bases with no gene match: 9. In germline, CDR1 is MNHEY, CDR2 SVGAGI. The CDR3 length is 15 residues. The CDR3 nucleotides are TGTGCCAGCAGTTACGCACCCGGGACTAGTGCCGAGCAGTACTTC. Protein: CASSYAPGTSAEQYF.

Written as DNA, the CDR3 is TGTGCCAGCAGCGCCCACCCGGACAGGGGTAATTCACCCCTCCACTTT. Translation: CASSAHPDRGNSPLHF. The chain employs TRBV11-2 and TRBJ1-6, with TRBD1 matching 9 bases. V dropped 5 bases and J dropped 6; count of bases not matched to a gene: 8. Germline CDR1 and CDR2: SGHAT and FQNNGV. This CDR3 has 16 residues.

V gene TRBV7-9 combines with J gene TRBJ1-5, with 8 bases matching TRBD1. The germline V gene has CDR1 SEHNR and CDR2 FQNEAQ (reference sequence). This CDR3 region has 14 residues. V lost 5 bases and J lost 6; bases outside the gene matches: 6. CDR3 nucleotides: TGTGCCAGCAGCCCTCAGGGGGCGAGTCAGCCCCAGCATTTT. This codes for CASSPQGASQPQHF.

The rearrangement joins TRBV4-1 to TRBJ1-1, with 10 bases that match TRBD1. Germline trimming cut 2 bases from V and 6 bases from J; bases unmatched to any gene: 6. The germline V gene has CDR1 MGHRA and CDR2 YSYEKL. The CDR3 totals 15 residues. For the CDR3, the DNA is TGCGCCAGCAGCCAATACCGGGACAGGGGTCCTGAAGCTTTCTTT. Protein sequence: CASSQYRDRGPEAFF.

The CDR3 region is CASSSAGQNYGYTF. The DNA of the CDR3 is TGTGCCAGCTCATCCGCGGGGCAAAACTATGGCTACACCTTC. V is TRBV18 and J is TRBJ1-2, with D tentatively TRBD1 (5 bases). This CDR3 is 14 amino acids long. Trimming left V 5 bases short and J 2 bases short, with 12 bases between. CDR1 and CDR2 (germline): KGHSH, LQKENI.

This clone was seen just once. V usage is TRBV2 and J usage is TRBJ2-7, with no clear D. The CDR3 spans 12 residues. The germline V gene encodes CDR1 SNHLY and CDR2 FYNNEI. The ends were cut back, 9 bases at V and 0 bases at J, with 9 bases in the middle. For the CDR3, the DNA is TGTGCCAGTTTTAAGAGCTCCTACGAGCAGTACTTC. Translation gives CASFKSSYEQYF.

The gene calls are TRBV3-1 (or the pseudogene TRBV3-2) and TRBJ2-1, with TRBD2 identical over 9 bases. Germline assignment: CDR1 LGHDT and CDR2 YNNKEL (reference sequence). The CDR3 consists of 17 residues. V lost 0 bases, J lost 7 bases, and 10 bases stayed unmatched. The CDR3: CASSQDSLRGGKNEQFF. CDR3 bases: TGTGCCAGCAGCCAAGATAGCTTGCGGGGGGGTAAAAATGAGCAGTTCTTC.

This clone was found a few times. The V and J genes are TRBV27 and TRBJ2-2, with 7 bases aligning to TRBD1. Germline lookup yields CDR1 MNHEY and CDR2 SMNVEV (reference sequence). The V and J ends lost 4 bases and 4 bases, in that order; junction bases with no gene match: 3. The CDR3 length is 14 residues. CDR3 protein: CASSSYRGTGELFF. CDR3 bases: TGTGCCAGCAGTTCTTACAGGGGCACCGGGGAGCTGTTTTTT.

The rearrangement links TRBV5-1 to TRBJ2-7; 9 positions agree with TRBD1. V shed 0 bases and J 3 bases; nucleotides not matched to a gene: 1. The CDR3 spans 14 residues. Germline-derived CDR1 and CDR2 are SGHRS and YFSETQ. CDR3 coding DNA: TGCGCCAGCAGCTTGGAGACAGGGGGCTACGAGCAGTACTTC. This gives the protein CASSLETGGYEQYF.

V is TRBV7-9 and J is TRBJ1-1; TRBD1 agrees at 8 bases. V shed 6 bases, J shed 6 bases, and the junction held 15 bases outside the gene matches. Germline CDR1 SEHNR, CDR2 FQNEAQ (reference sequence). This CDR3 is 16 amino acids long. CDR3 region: CASSSGTGGGSAEAFF. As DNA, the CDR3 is TGTGCCAGCAGTTCCGGGACAGGAGGGGGAAGTGCTGAAGCTTTCTTT.

For the CDR3, the DNA is TGTGCCAGCAGCTGGGACAGGGGGCAGACAGATACGCAGTATTTT. It translates to CASSWDRGQTDTQYF. The gene calls are TRBV7-6 and TRBJ2-3; TRBD1 aligns across 12 bases. The V segment lost 4 bases and the J segment 3 bases; nucleotides outside the gene matches: 2. The CDR3 runs to 15 residues. Germline V gene data show CDR1 as SGHVS and CDR2 as FNYEAQ.

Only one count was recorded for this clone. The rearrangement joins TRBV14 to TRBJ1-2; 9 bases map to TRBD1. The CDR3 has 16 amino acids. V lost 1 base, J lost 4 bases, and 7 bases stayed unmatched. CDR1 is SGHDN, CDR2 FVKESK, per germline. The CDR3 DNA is TGTGCCAGCAGCCAAGGAGGACAGGGGCTGATCTATGGCTACACCTTC. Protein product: CASSQGGQGLIYGYTF.

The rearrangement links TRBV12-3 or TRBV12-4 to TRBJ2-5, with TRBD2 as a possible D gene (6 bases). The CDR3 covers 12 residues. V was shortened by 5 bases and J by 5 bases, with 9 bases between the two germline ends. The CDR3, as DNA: TGTGCCAGCAGTCCCGCGGGGGAGACCCAGTACTTC. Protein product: CASSPAGETQYF.

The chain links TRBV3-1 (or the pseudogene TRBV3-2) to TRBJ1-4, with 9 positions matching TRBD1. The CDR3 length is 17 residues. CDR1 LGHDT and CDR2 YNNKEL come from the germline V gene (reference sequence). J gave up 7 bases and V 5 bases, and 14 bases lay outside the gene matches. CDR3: CASSKGKQGAKGEKLFF. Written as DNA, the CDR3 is TGTGCCAGCAGCAAAGGAAAACAGGGGGCTAAGGGTGAAAAACTGTTTTTT.

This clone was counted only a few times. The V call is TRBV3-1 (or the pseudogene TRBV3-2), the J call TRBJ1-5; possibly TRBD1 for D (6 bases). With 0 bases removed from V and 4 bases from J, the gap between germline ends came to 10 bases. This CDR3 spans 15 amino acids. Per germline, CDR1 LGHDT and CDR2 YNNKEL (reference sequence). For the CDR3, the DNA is TGTGCCAGCAGCCAAGATGCAGGGGCAAATCAGCCCCAGCATTTT. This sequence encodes CASSQDAGANQPQHF.